This T cell receptor (beta chain) was observed in a study of CD8+CD57+ T cells in acquired aplastic anemia. At the level of the study: CD4+ reads averaged about 11 million in healthy donors. Findings and caveats of the study: The study found no significant CD8+ Simpson's diversity difference between patients and controls. Found in both controls and patients were fewer than 35 CD8+ CDR3 sequences.

About this clonotype itself: The antigen is undetermined.

CDR3 and TCR beta VDJ profiling relied on a genomic DNA template. TCRdb reanalysed the reads using MiXCR and keeps one entry per CDR3 protein. The sample has about 130,000 distinct CDR3 sequences, 48% seen once. The CDR3 sequence is 14 residues long. The germline gives CDR1 SQVTM, CDR2 ANQGSEA. J gave up 6 bases and V 7 bases, and 13 bases lay outside the gene matches. This chain connects TRBV29-1 to TRBJ2-7; 9 bases are shared with TRBD1. Sequenced sample: sorted CD4+, CD8+, or CD8+CD57+ T cells (not recorded which) from PBMCs. The sequence came from a human donor in good health, serving as a control. CDR3 in DNA: TGCAGCGCCCGTCCGGGACAGGGACACGGCGAGCAGTACTTC. It specifies CSARPGQGHGEQYF.